This entry describes one TCR beta chain. This record comes from a study of blood T cell repertoires in COVID-19. Study background: COVID-19 samples from acute and convalescent phases originated in the United States, Italy and Spain. PBMCs, B-cell-depleted T cells, or T cells were the source of the cDNA or gDNA that made up the material.

Per the germline V gene, CDR1 is SEHNR and CDR2 is FQNEAQ (reference sequence). V lost 4 bases, J lost 0 bases, and 17 bases stayed unmatched. The CDR3 covers 19 residues. Source study methods: By means of reference gene primer amplification, nucleated cell counts were estimated. TCRdb's copy holds only in-frame clones and misses some; the assay was immunoSEQ multiplex PCR. V, J and clone size were drawn from that table, and D and trimming were deduced from the DNA. The sample yields roughly 280,000 clones, about 89% seen once. This clonotype was obtained from a man aged 40-50 years with active or convalescent COVID-19. The specimen was peripheral blood. The chain is built from TRBV7-9 and TRBJ2-7, with TRBD2 matching 8 bases. The CDR3 sequence is CASSSTGSYGGRSSYEQYF. In DNA, the CDR3 is TGTGCCAGCAGCTCGACCGGAAGCTATGGCGGGAGGTCCTCCTACGAGCAGTACTTC.